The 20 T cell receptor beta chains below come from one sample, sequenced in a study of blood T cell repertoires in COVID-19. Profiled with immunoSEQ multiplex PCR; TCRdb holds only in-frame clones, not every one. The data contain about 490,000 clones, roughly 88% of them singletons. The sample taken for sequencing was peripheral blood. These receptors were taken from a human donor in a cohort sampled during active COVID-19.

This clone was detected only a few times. The CDR3 DNA sequence: TGTGCCAGTAGTATAGACTTTGCAGGCGAGCAGTACTTC. Translating gives CASSIDFAGEQYF. The gene calls are TRBV19 and TRBJ2-7; D remains unclear. V gave up 0 bases and J gave up 6 bases, with 9 bases separating them. CDR1 LNHDA and CDR2 SQIVND come from the germline V gene (reference sequence). This CDR3 spans 13 amino acids.

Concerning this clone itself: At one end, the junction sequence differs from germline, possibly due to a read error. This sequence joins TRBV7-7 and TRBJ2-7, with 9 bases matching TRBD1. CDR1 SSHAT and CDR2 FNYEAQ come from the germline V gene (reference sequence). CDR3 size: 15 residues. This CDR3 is CASSAGTTGGYEQYF. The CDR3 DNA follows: TGTGCTAGCAGCGCGGGAACGACAGGGGGATACGAGCAGTACTTC.

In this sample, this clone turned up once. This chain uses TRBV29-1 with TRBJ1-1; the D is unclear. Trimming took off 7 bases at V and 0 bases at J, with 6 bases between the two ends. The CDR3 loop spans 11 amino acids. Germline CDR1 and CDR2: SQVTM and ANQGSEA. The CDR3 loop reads CSAPMNTEAFF. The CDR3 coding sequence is TGCAGCGCCCCCATGAACACTGAAGCTTTCTTT.

The CDR3 coding sequence is TGCGCCAGCAGCACGAACAGCCTGAACACTGAAGCTTTCTTT. This translates into CASSTNSLNTEAFF. The genes are TRBV5-1 and TRBJ1-1; D is undetermined. The germline V gene has CDR1 SGHRS and CDR2 YFSETQ. The CDR3 runs 14 residues. The germline V and J ends were trimmed by 4 bases and 0 bases, with 10 bases remaining between them.

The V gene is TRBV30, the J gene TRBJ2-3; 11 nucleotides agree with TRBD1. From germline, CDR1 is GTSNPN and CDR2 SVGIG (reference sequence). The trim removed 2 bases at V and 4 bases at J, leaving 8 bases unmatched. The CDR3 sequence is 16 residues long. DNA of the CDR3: TGTGCCTGGAGTACGGTGGACAGGGGGCCCCCAGATACGCAGTATTTT. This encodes CAWSTVDRGPPDTQYF.

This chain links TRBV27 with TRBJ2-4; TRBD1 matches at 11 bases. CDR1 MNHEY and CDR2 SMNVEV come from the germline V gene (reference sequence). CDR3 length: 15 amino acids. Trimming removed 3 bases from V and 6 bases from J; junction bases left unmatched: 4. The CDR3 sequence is CASSFSDRGRNIQYF. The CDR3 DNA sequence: TGTGCCAGCAGTTTCTCGGACAGGGGGCGAAACATTCAGTACTTC.

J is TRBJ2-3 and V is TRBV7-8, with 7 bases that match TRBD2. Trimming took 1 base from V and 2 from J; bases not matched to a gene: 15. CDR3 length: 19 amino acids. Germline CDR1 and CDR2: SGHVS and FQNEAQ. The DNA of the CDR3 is TGTGCCAGCAGCTTAGGCTACCGGGGGGTAGGGCCAGTCACAGATACGCAGTATTTT. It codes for CASSLGYRGVGPVTDTQYF.

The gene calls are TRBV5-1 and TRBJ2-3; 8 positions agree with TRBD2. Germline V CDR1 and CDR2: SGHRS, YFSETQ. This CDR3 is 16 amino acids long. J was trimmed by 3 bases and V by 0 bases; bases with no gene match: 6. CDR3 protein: CASSLDGRAFTDTQYF. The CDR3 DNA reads TGCGCCAGCAGCTTGGACGGGAGGGCCTTTACAGATACGCAGTATTTT. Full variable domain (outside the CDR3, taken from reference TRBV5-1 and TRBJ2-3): KAGVTQTPRYLIKTRGQQVTLSCSPISGHRSVSWYQQTPGQGLQFLFEYFSETQRNKGNFPGRFSGRQFSNSRSEMNVSTLELGDSALYLCASSLDGRAFTDTQYFGPGTRLTVL.

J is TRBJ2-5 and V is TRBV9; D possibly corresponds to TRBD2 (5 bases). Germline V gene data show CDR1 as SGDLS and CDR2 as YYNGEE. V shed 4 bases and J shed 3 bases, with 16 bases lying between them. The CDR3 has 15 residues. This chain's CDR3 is CASSPTERDEETQYF. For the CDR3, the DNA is TGTGCCAGCAGCCCCACCGAGAGGGATGAAGAGACCCAGTACTTC.

As DNA, the CDR3 is TGCAGCGTTGAGTCCCCTCGGAGCGGCGGCTCAGGGGCCAACGTCCTGACTTTC. Residues: CSVESPRSGGSGANVLTF. This rearrangement joins TRBV29-1 to TRBJ2-6; D perhaps matches TRBD2 (5 bases). CDR1 SQVTM and CDR2 ANQGSEA come from the germline V gene. Trimming cost V 3 bases and J 4 bases, with 22 bases left between them. This CDR3 region has 18 residues.

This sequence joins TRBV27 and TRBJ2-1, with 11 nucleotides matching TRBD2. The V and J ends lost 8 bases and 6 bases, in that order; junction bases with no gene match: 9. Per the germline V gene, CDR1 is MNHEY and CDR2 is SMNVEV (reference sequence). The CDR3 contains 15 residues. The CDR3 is CASLLAGGPGNEQFF. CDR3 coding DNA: TGTGCCAGCCTCTTAGCGGGAGGGCCAGGCAATGAGCAGTTCTTC.

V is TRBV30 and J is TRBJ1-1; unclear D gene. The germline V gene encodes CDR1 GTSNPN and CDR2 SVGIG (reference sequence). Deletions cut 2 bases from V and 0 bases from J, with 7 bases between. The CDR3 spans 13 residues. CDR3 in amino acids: CAWSYSMNTEAFF. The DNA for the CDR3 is TGTGCCTGGAGTTATAGTATGAACACTGAAGCTTTCTTT.

The CDR3 loop reads CASSVEEAGYKEQYF. The CDR3 region has the DNA TGTGCCAGCAGCGTAGAGGAAGCGGGATATAAGGAGCAGTACTTC. The chain combines TRBV9 with TRBJ2-7; TRBD2 agrees at 7 bases. The CDR3 covers 15 residues. Looked up from germline, CDR1 is SGDLS and CDR2 is YYNGEE. After removal of 0 bases from V and 7 bases from J, the junction contained 10 bases not matched to a gene.

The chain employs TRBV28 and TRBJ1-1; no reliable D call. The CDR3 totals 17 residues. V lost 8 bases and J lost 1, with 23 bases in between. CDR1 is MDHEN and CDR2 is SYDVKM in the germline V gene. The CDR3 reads CASSLLREGVGNTEAFF. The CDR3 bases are TGTGCCAGCTCCCTCCTTCGGGAGGGAGTAGGGAACACTGAAGCTTTCTTT.

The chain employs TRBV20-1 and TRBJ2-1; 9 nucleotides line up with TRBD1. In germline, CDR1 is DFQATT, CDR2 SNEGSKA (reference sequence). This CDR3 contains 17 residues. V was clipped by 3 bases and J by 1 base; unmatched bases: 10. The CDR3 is CSASRLTGGISYNEQFF. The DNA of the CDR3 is TGCAGTGCTAGTAGGCTGACAGGGGGTATATCCTACAATGAGCAGTTCTTC.

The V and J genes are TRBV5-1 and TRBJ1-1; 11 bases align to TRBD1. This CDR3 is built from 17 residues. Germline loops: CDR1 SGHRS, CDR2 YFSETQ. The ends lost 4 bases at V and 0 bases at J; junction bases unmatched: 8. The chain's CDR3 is CASSEVGQGVVNTEAFF. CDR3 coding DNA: TGCGCCAGCAGCGAGGTGGGACAGGGGGTCGTGAACACTGAAGCTTTCTTT.

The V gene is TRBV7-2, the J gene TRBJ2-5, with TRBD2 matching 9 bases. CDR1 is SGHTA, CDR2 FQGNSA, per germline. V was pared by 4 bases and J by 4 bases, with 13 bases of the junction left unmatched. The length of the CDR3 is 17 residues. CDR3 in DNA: TGTGCCAGCAGCTCGTTAGCGGGAGCCTTCGGAGGAGAGACCCAGTACTTC. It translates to CASSSLAGAFGGETQYF.

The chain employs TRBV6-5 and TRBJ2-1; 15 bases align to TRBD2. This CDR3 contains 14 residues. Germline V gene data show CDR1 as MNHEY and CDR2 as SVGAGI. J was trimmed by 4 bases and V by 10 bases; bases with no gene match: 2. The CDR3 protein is CANGTSGRYNEQFF. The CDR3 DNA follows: TGTGCCAACGGGACTAGCGGGAGGTACAATGAGCAGTTCTTC.

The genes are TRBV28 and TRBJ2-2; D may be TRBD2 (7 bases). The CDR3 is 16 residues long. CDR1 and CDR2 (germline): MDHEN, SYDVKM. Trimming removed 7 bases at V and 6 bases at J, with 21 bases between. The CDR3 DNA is TGTGCCAGCACCTTGGGGGGGGCGAGGTTGTCCGGGGAGCTGTTTTTT. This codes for CASTLGGARLSGELFF.

DNA for the CDR3: TGTGCCAGCAGCGGGACAGGGGGCATAGGAAGGTCCTACGAGCAGTACTTC. The encoded protein is CASSGTGGIGRSYEQYF. V gene TRBV7-9 combines with J gene TRBJ2-7, with 12 bases aligning to TRBD1. The CDR3 runs 17 residues. The ends lost 5 bases at V and 1 base at J; junction bases unmatched: 9. Germline loops: CDR1 SEHNR, CDR2 FQNEAQ (reference sequence).